The 32 T cell receptor beta chains listed next were all sequenced from one sample in a study of cytomegalovirus exposure and HLA in healthy donors. The PCR had 60 Vbeta and 13 Jbeta primers. Measured with immunoSEQ multiplex PCR; TCRdb has only the in-frame clones, and not every one. The data contain approximately 190,000 clones, over 60% of them singletons. The sample was PBMCs. The receptors were sampled from a woman in her twenties or thirties in good health and CMV-seropositive.

Notes on this clone: The same CDR3 arises from other DNA sequences in this sample as well. This chain joins TRBV28 and TRBJ1-1; 8 nucleotides match TRBD1. The CDR3 loop spans 14 amino acids. V gave up 5 bases and J gave up 1 base; unmatched junction bases: 3. Germline CDR1 and CDR2: MDHEN and SYDVKM. CDR3 nucleotides: TGTGCCAGCAGTCCCGGGACAGGGAACACTGAAGCTTTCTTT. Encoded protein: CASSPGTGNTEAFF. The full variable domain, in which reference TRBV28 and TRBJ1-1 provide the parts outside the CDR3, is DVKVTQSSRYLVKRTGEKVFLECVQDMDHENMFWYRQDPGLGLRLIYFSYDVKMKEKGDIPEGYSVSREKKERFSLILESASTNQTSMYLCASSPGTGNTEAFFGQGTRLTVV.

This sequence joins TRBV6-6 and TRBJ2-7; the match to TRBD2 covers 13 bases. Trimming cost V 6 bases and J 5 bases; bases outside gene matches: 7. CDR3 size: 15 residues. Germline V gene sequence: CDR1 MNHNY, CDR2 SVGAGI (reference sequence). CDR3 in DNA: TGTGCCAGCAGCTGGACTAGCGGGGGACCTAACGAGCAGTACTTC. Its translation is CASSWTSGGPNEQYF.

This clone occurred once. V and J are TRBV4-3 and TRBJ2-2, with D uncertain. Trimming took off 4 bases at V and 6 bases at J, with 9 bases between the two ends. CDR1 and CDR2 from the germline V gene are LGHNA and YSLEER. CDR3 length: 13 amino acids. The CDR3 nucleotides are TGCGCCAGCAGCCTCGTTATCGCCGGGGAGCTGTTTTTT. Translated: CASSLVIAGELFF.

The sample holds a few counts of this clone. This sequence joins TRBV7-3 and TRBJ2-3; D perhaps matches TRBD2 (5 bases). Per germline, CDR1 SGHTA and CDR2 FQGTGA. The CDR3 length is 15 residues. V lost 3 bases and J lost 1, with 11 bases in between. Here the CDR3 reads CASSLDGKGTDTQYF. The CDR3 nucleotides are TGTGCCAGCAGCTTGGACGGGAAGGGCACAGATACGCAGTATTTT. The whole variable domain, filled in from reference TRBV7-3 and TRBJ2-3, reads GAGVSQTPSNKVTEKGKYVELRCDPISGHTALYWYRQSLGQGPEFLIYFQGTGAADDSGLPNDRFFAVRPEGSVSTLKIQRTERGDSAVYLCASSLDGKGTDTQYFGPGTRLTVL.

The genes are TRBV7-9 and TRBJ2-7; 7 bases line up with TRBD1. From germline, CDR1 is SEHNR and CDR2 FQNEAQ (reference sequence). This CDR3 is built from 11 residues. The junction had 4 bases not matched to a gene; V was cut back by 5 bases and J by 9 bases. The CDR3 DNA is TGTGCCAGCAGCCGCGAGGGGGCGCAGTACTTC. It is translated as CASSREGAQYF.

The CDR3 DNA follows: TGTGCCAGCAGTGAAGTTAGGTATCCTACGGGCTACAATGAGCAGTTCTTC. Protein sequence: CASSEVRYPTGYNEQFF. V is TRBV2 and J is TRBJ2-1; D call uncertain. Between the trimmed V and J ends, which lost 1 base and 3 bases, there was a span of 16 bases. This CDR3 has 17 amino acids. Germline V CDR1 and CDR2: SNHLY, FYNNEI. The whole variable domain, remainder taken from reference TRBV2 and TRBJ2-1, is EPEVTQTPSHQVTQMGQEVILRCVPISNHLYFYWYRQILGQKVEFLVSFYNNEISEKSEIFDDQFSVERPDGSNFTLKIRSTKLEDSAMYFCASSEVRYPTGYNEQFFGPGTRLTVL.

This clone appeared a few times. The germline gene is not matched at one end of the junction; a read error may be the cause. This chain links TRBV14 with TRBJ1-2, with TRBD1 matching over 8 bases. The CDR3 is 13 amino acids. Germline CDR1 SGHDN, CDR2 FVKESK. CDR3 sequence: CASSALRQGRPIF. In DNA form, the CDR3 reads TGTGCCAGCAGCGCCCTAAGACAGGGGAGGCCTATCTTC.

This chain uses TRBV4-2 with TRBJ1-3; 10 bases map to TRBD1. CDR1 and CDR2 (germline): LGHNA, YNFKEQ. CDR3 length equals 16 residues. V was clipped by 1 base and J by 7 bases; unmatched bases: 7. CDR3 loop: CASSQGDRGRGNTIYF. CDR3 nucleotide sequence: TGTGCCAGCAGCCAAGGAGACAGGGGGCGGGGGAACACCATATATTTT.

This sequence joins TRBV29-1 and TRBJ2-7; 7 positions agree with TRBD2. CDR3 length equals 14 residues. Germline loops: CDR1 SQVTM, CDR2 ANQGSEA. With V trimmed by 1 base and J by 2 bases, 5 bases remained unmatched. The DNA of the CDR3 is TGCAGCGTTGAAGGGACTAGTTCGGCCTACGAGCAGTACTTC. Translation gives CSVEGTSSAYEQYF.

This clone was detected once. The CDR3: CAWNAENEQFF. The CDR3 coding sequence is TGTGCCTGGAACGCGGAGAATGAGCAGTTCTTC. The chain links TRBV30 to TRBJ2-1, with D unclear. The germline V gene has CDR1 GTSNPN and CDR2 SVGIG (reference sequence). The CDR3 is 11 residues long. Trimming took off 4 bases at V and 7 bases at J, with 8 bases between the two ends.

J is TRBJ2-5 and V is TRBV4-2; the match to TRBD2 covers 9 bases. The V segment lost 0 bases and the J segment 5 bases; nucleotides outside the gene matches: 4. Per germline, CDR1 LGHNA and CDR2 YNFKEQ. The CDR3 loop spans 15 amino acids. The CDR3 loop is CASSQERGGRETQYF. In nucleotides, the CDR3 is TGTGCCAGCAGCCAAGAGCGGGGGGGCCGGGAGACCCAGTACTTC.

This chain links TRBV7-9 with TRBJ2-2, with D possibly being TRBD1 (6 bases). The CDR3 length is 15 residues. Germline CDR1 and CDR2: SEHNR and FQNEAQ (reference sequence). V lost 6 bases and J lost 7, with 18 bases in between. The CDR3 is CASRQHRDIRGELFF. The CDR3 DNA sequence: TGTGCCAGCAGACAGCATCGGGACATCCGCGGGGAGCTGTTTTTT.

The rearrangement uses TRBV27 and TRBJ2-7; 9 bases fit TRBD1. Germline V gene data show CDR1 as MNHEY and CDR2 as SMNVEV (reference sequence). There are 16 residues in the CDR3. V dropped 7 bases and J dropped 2; count of bases not matched to a gene: 12. The CDR3 region has the DNA TGTGCCAGCACCAACCAACCGGGACAGGGCCCCTACGAGCAGTACTTC. Protein product: CASTNQPGQGPYEQYF.

This chain links TRBV5-1 with TRBJ1-3; D uncertain. The ends were cut back, 2 bases at V and 0 bases at J, with 12 bases in the middle. Germline V lookup: CDR1 SGHRS, CDR2 YFSETQ. This CDR3 has 16 amino acids. CDR3 nucleotides: TGCGCCAGCAGCTTCGGGTTTTCGGCCTCTGGAAACACCATATATTTT. This translates into CASSFGFSASGNTIYF.

The chain has TRBV29-1 and TRBJ2-2; 9 bases match TRBD2. This CDR3 contains 19 residues. In germline, CDR1 is SQVTM, CDR2 ANQGSEA. The junction had 17 bases not matched to a gene; V was cut back by 5 bases and J by 1 base. DNA for the CDR3: TGCAGCGTTCGAAATCGAGGGACTAGCAGTAATATGAACACCGGGGAGCTGTTTTTT. It translates to CSVRNRGTSSNMNTGELFF.

The chain recombines TRBV5-1 with TRBJ2-4; D might be TRBD2 (6 bases). Germline CDR1 SGHRS, CDR2 YFSETQ. This CDR3 is 15 amino acids long. V lost 4 bases and J lost 3, with 14 bases in between. CDR3 sequence: CASSQGGGGKNIQYF. The CDR3 coding sequence is TGCGCCAGCAGCCAGGGTGGGGGAGGCAAAAACATTCAGTACTTC.

This clone was detected only once. CDR3 bases: TGCAGCCTCTGGGGACTAGATACGCAGTATTTT. It specifies CSLWGLDTQYF. V and J are TRBV29-1 and TRBJ2-3; TRBD2 might be the D (6 bases). The CDR3 is 11 amino acids. The germline gives CDR1 SQVTM, CDR2 ANQGSEA. Trimming removed 8 bases from V and 5 bases from J, with 11 bases in between.

The rearrangement links TRBV19 to TRBJ2-3, with TRBD2 matching over 12 bases. The CDR3 loop spans 19 amino acids. Germline V gene sequence: CDR1 LNHDA, CDR2 SQIVND (reference sequence). V lost 5 bases, J lost 2 bases, and 14 bases stayed unmatched. The CDR3 is CASSLDPDTSGRSTDTQYF. The CDR3 nucleotides are TGTGCCAGTAGTCTCGACCCAGATACTAGCGGGAGGTCCACAGATACGCAGTATTTT.

V and J are TRBV2 and TRBJ2-1; TRBD1 matches at 11 bases. The J segment lost 7 bases and the V segment lost 3 bases, leaving 8 bases of the junction unmatched. The CDR3 covers 16 residues. Germline loops: CDR1 SNHLY, CDR2 FYNNEI. The CDR3 protein is CASSDGTGGRWNEQFF. The CDR3 DNA reads TGTGCCAGCAGTGACGGGACAGGGGGTCGGTGGAATGAGCAGTTCTTC.

V usage is TRBV28 and J usage is TRBJ2-1; TRBD2 is a possible D gene (6 bases). V dropped 4 bases and J dropped 1 base, with 14 bases sitting between them. The germline CDR1 and CDR2 sequences are MDHEN and SYDVKM. This CDR3 is built from 16 residues. This CDR3 is CASSSPGRSSYNEQFF. The CDR3, as DNA: TGTGCCAGCAGTTCCCCCGGGAGATCATCCTACAATGAGCAGTTCTTC.

V and J are TRBV28 and TRBJ1-2; D gene unclear. In germline, CDR1 is MDHEN, CDR2 SYDVKM. The V end was cut by 6 bases, the J end by 0 bases, with 17 bases between. CDR3 size: 16 residues. CDR3 sequence reads: CASSQTLLKSNYGYTF. CDR3 nucleotides: TGTGCCAGCAGCCAAACCCTACTCAAATCTAACTATGGCTACACCTTC.

The rearrangement joins TRBV19 to TRBJ2-1; D may be TRBD1 (6 bases). This CDR3 comprises 15 residues. Trimming removed 3 bases at V and 0 bases at J, with 9 bases between. Looked up from germline, CDR1 is LNHDA and CDR2 is SQIVND (reference sequence). For the CDR3, the DNA is TGTGCCAGTAGTATCTCGGGACACTCCTACAATGAGCAGTTCTTC. Amino acids: CASSISGHSYNEQFF.

The genes are TRBV9 and TRBJ1-3; a possible D gene is TRBD1 (6 bases). The V and J ends lost 3 bases and 0 bases respectively, with 16 bases between them. CDR3 length: 17 residues. Per germline, CDR1 SGDLS and CDR2 YYNGEE. CDR3 in amino acids: CASSDRVGQSSGNTIYF. The CDR3 DNA is TGTGCCAGCAGCGATCGGGTCGGACAGTCCTCTGGAAACACCATATATTTT.

The J gene is TRBJ1-2, the V gene TRBV7-2, with 7 positions matching TRBD1. The germline V gene has CDR1 SGHTA and CDR2 FQGNSA. The CDR3 is made up of 15 amino acids. V was pared by 3 bases and J by 4 bases, with 8 bases of the junction left unmatched. As DNA, the CDR3 is TGTGCCAGCAGCTTCGGACAGGCAGTACCCTATGGCTACACCTTC. Translated, it gives CASSFGQAVPYGYTF.

This sequence joins TRBV10-3 and TRBJ2-5; 15 bases fit TRBD2. The J call could be wrong; TRBJ2-7 is a better fit for the DNA end. CDR3 length: 18 residues. Germline V gives CDR1 ENHRY, CDR2 SYGVKD. The CDR3 loop is CAISQMGLAGGGSYEQYF. The CDR3 coding sequence is TGTGCCATCAGCCAGATGGGACTAGCGGGAGGAGGGTCCTACGAGCAGTACTTC.

This chain links TRBV18 with TRBJ2-1; 7 bases agree with TRBD2. CDR1 is KGHSH, CDR2 LQKENI, per germline. The V gene end was trimmed by 2 bases and the J gene end by 7 bases; junction bases not matched to a gene: 8. The CDR3 covers 15 residues. The CDR3 sequence is CASSPRGGGENEQFF. In nucleotides, the CDR3 is TGTGCCAGCTCACCAAGGGGCGGGGGAGAGAATGAGCAGTTCTTC.

The chain joins TRBV29-1 to TRBJ1-4; D might be TRBD1 (5 bases). This CDR3 region has 14 residues. The germline gives CDR1 SQVTM, CDR2 ANQGSEA. V lost 4 bases, J lost 7 bases, and 16 bases lay in between. The CDR3 DNA reads TGCAGCGTTGGGCGGGACTCCTCGAGTGAAAAACTGTTTTTT. Residues: CSVGRDSSSEKLFF.

V usage is TRBV29-1 and J usage is TRBJ1-2; 9 positions agree with TRBD1. This CDR3 spans 15 amino acids. J was trimmed by 0 bases and V by 5 bases; bases with no gene match: 7. The germline V gene has CDR1 SQVTM and CDR2 ANQGSEA. The CDR3 sequence: CSVTGGVGSNYGYTF. The CDR3 DNA follows: TGCAGCGTTACAGGGGGCGTTGGGTCTAACTATGGCTACACCTTC.

This sequence joins TRBV18 and TRBJ2-7; D remains unclear. V was shortened by 2 bases and J by 2 bases, with 10 bases between the two germline ends. The CDR3 totals 14 residues. The V gene's germline CDR1 is KGHSH and CDR2 LQKENI. The CDR3 is CASSPGQLTYEQYF. CDR3 DNA sequence: TGTGCCAGCTCACCAGGGCAGCTAACCTACGAGCAGTACTTC.

The sample holds many counts of this clone. The CDR3 DNA reads TGTGCCTCCTCCTCGGGGGGGGGATTAGGTTCACCCCTCCACTTT. It specifies CASSSGGGLGSPLHF. The gene calls are TRBV10-3 and TRBJ1-6, with a tentative D call TRBD1 (5 bases). Looked up from germline, CDR1 is ENHRY and CDR2 is SYGVKD. V lost 11 bases and J lost 9, with 23 bases in between. The CDR3 runs to 15 residues.

The V gene is TRBV11-2, the J gene TRBJ1-1; a weak D match, TRBD1 (6 bases). CDR1 SGHAT and CDR2 FQNNGV come from the germline V gene. There are 13 residues in the CDR3. V was trimmed by 4 bases and J by 4 bases, leaving 10 bases between them. CDR3 coding DNA: TGTGCCAGCAGCTGGGACACCTTCACTGAAGCTTTCTTT. Its protein is CASSWDTFTEAFF.

V and J are TRBV27 and TRBJ1-6; 8 bases fit TRBD1. CDR1 is MNHEY and CDR2 is SMNVEV in the germline V gene (reference sequence). Losses at the gene ends were 8 bases for V and 14 bases for J; bases not matched to a gene: 8. This CDR3 is built from 12 residues. This CDR3 is CASGGQGSTLHF. The CDR3 DNA reads as TGTGCCAGCGGAGGACAGGGATCGACCCTCCACTTT.